A selection of T cell receptor beta chains follows, all from one sample in a study of OX40 agonist ivuxolimab in advanced cancers. The assay was immunoSEQ multiplex PCR, and TCRdb's table has in-frame clones only and misses some. The sample has tens of thousands of clones; 70% to 90% are singletons. The sample here was CD4+ or CD8+ T cells sorted from blood, taken in a trial of the OX40 agonist ivuxolimab. The source is an adult with an advanced solid tumor such as melanoma, head and neck, liver or kidney cancer. Both conserved end residues are part of each CDR3. Some rows mark clone size as missing; the rest say once, few, many or name a class of expanded clone.

abundance | v_gene | CDR3aa
. | TRBV2 | CASSPGQVSDEQYF
few | TRBV11-2 | CASTSPWGTQYF
. | TRBV18 | CASSPQTGANEKLFF
. | TRBV5-1 | CASSLGMQVFPESPLHF
. | TRBV6-6 | CASSRGGEQYF
. | TRBV4-3 | CASSLVTGGLYGYTF
few | TRBV7-8 | CASSPTPMGAETQYF
. | TRBV30 | CAYRGLAGGTDTQYF
. | TRBV5-1 | CASSLVAGVRDTQYF
. | TRBV10-3 | CAISDGDSPLHF
. | TRBV7-3 | CASSLRPRGAEWEETQYF
. | TRBV7-2 | CASSSERPETQYF
. | TRBV28 | CAVGGNNSPLHF
. | TRBV28 | CASSGQGATYGYTF
. | TRBV27 | CASSPPFDNEQFF
. | TRBV6-5 | CASSASSYEQYF
. | TRBV7-9 | CASWSLNPRETQYF
. | TRBV25-1 | CASSPPTGENEKLFF
. | TRBV4-1 | CASSQTFAPRGNTIYF
. | TRBV7-9 | CASSLVNSPLHF
. | TRBV6-5 | CASRTGGGGMAQYF
once | TRBV10-1 | CASSAAMGLAGGVSYEQYF
few | TRBV23-1 | CASSHRVLADGNTQYF
. | TRBV9 | CASSSEAGTRLYGYTF
. | TRBV28 | CASSLRGVNEKLFF
. | TRBV4-3 | CASSQERRYEQYF
. | TRBV18 | CASSPFITGKSYNEQFF
. | TRBV5-5 | CASSPGGYYDEQFF
once | TRBV18 | CASSPPSGQRGEQFF
. | TRBV2 | CASSDYTGTGNTIYF
once | TRBV25-1 | CASSGLGTSGSDEQFF
. | TRBV6-6 | CASTPSGAEQYF
once | TRBV7-9 | CASSLTSGGPYEQYF
. | TRBV19 | CASSHGMLSEGEKLFF
. | TRBV5-1 | CASSLATDYNEQFF
. | TRBV7-9 | CASSPNVPSAPYNEQFF
. | TRBV5-8 | CASSLAQGGAAEAFF
. | TRBV15 | CATSSRRAETQYF
. | TRBV29-1 | CSVQNRVGAEAFF
. | TRBV27 | CASSLGDTQYF
. | TRBV6-1 | CASRFGHLNTGELFF
. | TRBV6-5 | CASSYTDRETEAFF
. | TRBV7-2 | CASSPGDHYEQYF
. | TRBV19 | CASSGAGTGVLDTQYF
. | TRBV19 | CASRPGQGEGTDTQYF
. | TRBV7-9 | CASSSGGVNTEAFF
. | TRBV7-2 | CASSPEGGLEQYF
. | TRBV28 | CASSSSLAGVTYNEQFF
. | TRBV9 | CASSVGVFSYNEQFF
. | TRBV5-6 | CASSLGLGQGAEEQYF
. | TRBV5-1 | CASSLAGGRSYEQYF
once | TRBV4-1 | CASSQDISSDNEQFF
. | TRBV4-1 | CASSRLGLGGFGANVLTF
. | TRBV20-1 | CSTRRAYEQYF